The T cell receptor (beta chain) described here comes from a study of blood T cell repertoires in COVID-19. Study-level background: COVID-19 samples, acute and convalescent, were from the United States, Italy and Spain. In each case, the material was cDNA or gDNA derived from T cells, B-cell-depleted T cells, or PBMCs.

The germline V gene encodes CDR1 SGHAT and CDR2 FQNNGV. After removal of 1 base from V and 7 bases from J, the junction contained 8 bases not matched to a gene. This CDR3 region has 16 residues. Source study methods: Researchers report that nucleated cell counts were estimated from reference gene primer amplification. Here immunoSEQ multiplex PCR was the method, and the copy in TCRdb shows in-frame clones only, minus some. V, J and clone size were drawn from that table, and D and trimming were deduced from the DNA. This sample has some 250,000 clones, with 88% found just once. What was sequenced was peripheral blood. This clonotype was sampled from a woman in her 30s with acute or convalescent COVID-19. The chain joins TRBV11-2 to TRBJ2-2; TRBD1 aligns across 8 bases. CDR3 in DNA: TGTGCCAGCAGCTTAGTCGGCAGGGGGCAGGTCGGGGAGCTGTTTTTT. Translating it yields CASSLVGRGQVGELFF.